These 13 T cell receptor beta chains share one sample of origin, sequenced in a study of shared clonotypes between healthy human individuals. Naive CD8 cells, CD45RO-negative and positively selected for CCR7, excluded terminally differentiated effector memory CD45RA+ cells. The assay was immunoSEQ multiplex PCR, and TCRdb's table has in-frame clones only and misses some. The table records about 2.2 million clones, approximately 94% of them present only once. The sequenced sample consisted of naive CD8+ T cells from PBMCs. Receptors originate from a man younger than 30 in good health. Some clones in this sample may be carry-over from other donors' samples.

The V and J genes are TRBV28 and TRBJ2-3; 7 nucleotides match TRBD2. Germline trimming cut 6 bases from V and 0 bases from J; bases unmatched to any gene: 12. This CDR3 spans 17 amino acids. Germline V gives CDR1 MDHEN, CDR2 SYDVKM. For the CDR3, the DNA is TGTGCCAGCAGCCCCCCCGCGGGGGAGGCTAGCACAGATACGCAGTATTTT. This codes for CASSPPAGEASTDTQYF.

The J gene is TRBJ2-5, the V gene TRBV6-5; D is undetermined. Trimming stripped 4 bases from V and 1 base from J, with 7 bases between. The CDR3 covers 13 residues. Per germline, CDR1 MNHEY and CDR2 SVGAGI. In nucleotides, the CDR3 is TGTGCCAGCAGTTCCGCGGTCCAAGAGACCCAGTACTTC. Translated: CASSSAVQETQYF.

The chain links TRBV18 to TRBJ2-7; TRBD1 aligns across 10 bases. The J segment lost 2 bases and the V segment lost 6 bases, leaving 10 bases of the junction unmatched. The length of the CDR3 is 16 residues. Per the germline V gene, CDR1 is KGHSH and CDR2 is LQKENI. CDR3 loop: CASSPTGQGKPYEQYF. CDR3 nucleotide sequence: TGTGCCAGCTCTCCTACGGGACAGGGGAAACCCTACGAGCAGTACTTC. Full variable domain (remainder filled in from reference TRBV18 and TRBJ2-7): NAGVMQNPRHLVRRRGQEARLRCSPMKGHSHVYWYRQLPEEGLKFMVYLQKENIIDESGMPKERFSAEFPKEGPSILRIQQVVRGDSAAYFCASSPTGQGKPYEQYFGPGTRLTVT.

Here the CDR3 DNA reads TGTGCCAGCAGCATCAGGACAGATGAAAAACTGTTTTTT. Translating it yields CASSIRTDEKLFF. The J gene is TRBJ1-4, the V gene TRBV14; D is possibly TRBD1 (6 bases). Germline V gene data show CDR1 as SGHDN and CDR2 as FVKESK. Deletions cut 5 bases from V and 6 bases from J, with 10 bases between. This CDR3 has 13 amino acids.

The CDR3 loop is CASSAQGGAEKLFF. The CDR3 nucleotides are TGTGCCAGCAGCGCACAGGGGGGTGCCGAAAAACTGTTTTTT. This chain uses TRBV9 with TRBJ1-4; 8 bases match TRBD1. The trim removed 3 bases at V and 8 bases at J, leaving 6 bases unmatched. The germline V gene encodes CDR1 SGDLS and CDR2 YYNGEE. The CDR3 runs to 14 residues. The complete variable domain, with remaining parts taken from reference TRBV9 and TRBJ1-4, reads DSGVTQTPKHLITATGQRVTLRCSPRSGDLSVYWYQQSLDQGLQFLIQYYNGEERAKGNILERFSAQQFPDLHSELNLSSLELGDSALYFCASSAQGGAEKLFFGSGTQLSVL.

This chain joins TRBV6-5 and TRBJ2-6, with D unresolved. Germline V CDR1 and CDR2: MNHEY, SVGAGI. Trimming stripped 4 bases from V and 1 base from J, with 11 bases between. This CDR3 is 16 amino acids long. CDR3 sequence (DNA): TGTGCCAGCAGTTCTGCCCGAGTATCTGGGGCCAACGTCCTGACTTTC. Its protein product is CASSSARVSGANVLTF.

This chain joins TRBV10-3 and TRBJ2-7, with 9 bases identical to TRBD2. CDR1 is ENHRY, CDR2 SYGVKD, per germline. V trimming: 4 bases; J trimming: 3 bases; junction bases outside the gene matches: 1. The CDR3 consists of 13 residues. CDR3 bases: TGTGCCATCAGTGTAGCGGGAGTCTACGAGCAGTACTTC. This codes for CAISVAGVYEQYF.

The chain is built from TRBV7-9 and TRBJ2-1, with 13 positions matching TRBD2. V lost 5 bases and J lost 5; bases outside the gene matches: 9. This CDR3 has 17 amino acids. The germline V gene encodes CDR1 SEHNR and CDR2 FQNEAQ (reference sequence). The CDR3: CASSPPKGLAGNNEQFF. The CDR3 DNA follows: TGTGCCAGCAGCCCCCCTAAGGGACTAGCGGGGAACAATGAGCAGTTCTTC.

The chain joins TRBV5-6 to TRBJ1-1; TRBD1 is a possible D gene (5 bases). The CDR3 is 15 residues long. Germline loops: CDR1 SGHDT, CDR2 YYEEEE. V shed 0 bases and J shed 4 bases, with 13 bases lying between them. The CDR3 region has the DNA TGTGCCAGCAGCTTGGCCGGTGGGGCGGCCACTGAAGCTTTCTTT. Its protein is CASSLAGGAATEAFF.

The CDR3 coding sequence is TGTGCCAGCAGCTTAGCGGGACCTATTAACTATGGCTACACCTTC. Translated: CASSLAGPINYGYTF. The chain has TRBV11-2 and TRBJ1-2, with D possibly matching TRBD1 (5 bases). The CDR3 loop spans 15 amino acids. Germline-derived CDR1 and CDR2 are SGHAT and FQNNGV. Trimming removed 1 base at V and 1 base at J, with 10 bases between. Supplemented by reference TRBV11-2 and TRBJ1-2, the full variable domain reads EAGVAQSPRYKIIEKRQSVAFWCNPISGHATLYWYQQILGQGPKLLIQFQNNGVVDDSQLPKDRFSAERLKGVDSTLKIQPAKLEDSAVYLCASSLAGPINYGYTFGSGTRLTVV.

This rearrangement joins TRBV25-1 to TRBJ1-2; D is undetermined. The CDR3 is made up of 14 amino acids. From germline, CDR1 is MGHDK and CDR2 SYGVNS. The V and J ends lost 3 bases and 5 bases respectively, with 13 bases between them. The CDR3 region is CASSESESLYGYTF. CDR3 coding DNA: TGTGCCAGCAGTGAGTCAGAGAGCCTATATGGCTACACCTTC.

This clone was detected a few times. Other DNA sequences of this sample code for an identical CDR3. The V gene is TRBV30, the J gene TRBJ1-1; D ambiguous. Germline V gene lookup returns CDR1 GTSNPN and CDR2 SVGIG (reference sequence). The CDR3 is 12 residues long. The germline V and J ends were trimmed by 0 bases and 0 bases, with 2 bases remaining between them. The DNA for the CDR3 is TGTGCCTGGAGTGTTGTGAACACTGAAGCTTTCTTT. It yields the protein CAWSVVNTEAFF.

V and J are TRBV7-9 and TRBJ2-3; the D is unclear. The CDR3 consists of 14 residues. Germline CDR1 is SEHNR and CDR2 is FQNEAQ (reference sequence). Trimming left V 4 bases short and J 5 bases short, with 13 bases between. In nucleotides, the CDR3 is TGTGCCAGCAGCTCGTTTTGGGGTTTAGATACGCAGTATTTT. Translated: CASSSFWGLDTQYF. Drawing the rest from reference TRBV7-9 and TRBJ2-3, the complete variable domain is DTGVSQNPRHKITKRGQNVTFRCDPISEHNRLYWYRQTLGQGPEFLTYFQNEAQLEKSRLLSDRFSAERPKGSFSTLEIQRTEQGDSAMYLCASSSFWGLDTQYFGPGTRLTVL.